This T cell receptor (beta chain) was sequenced during a study of blood T cell repertoires in COVID-19. Measured with immunoSEQ multiplex PCR; TCRdb has only the in-frame clones, and not every one. The sample yields some 390,000 clones, just under 90% seen once. The V and J ends lost 6 bases and 4 bases, in that order; junction bases with no gene match: 9. This CDR3 comprises 14 residues. CDR1 and CDR2 (germline): SQVTM, ANQGSEA. The V call is TRBV29-1, the J call TRBJ2-3; TRBD1 matches at 8 bases. Sequencing was performed on PBMCs or T cells enriched from blood (not recorded which). The receptor was isolated from a woman aged 25 to 39 who had recovered from COVID-19. CDR3 residues: CSVVDRGLADTQYF. As DNA, the CDR3 is TGCAGCGTGGTCGACAGGGGTCTCGCAGATACGCAGTATTTT.